The 30 T cell receptor beta chains listed next were all sequenced from one sample in a study of T-cell memory formation after mild COVID-19. TCRdb re-derived calls from the 5' RACE reads in MiXCR, one entry per CDR3 protein. The sample records approximately 430,000 distinct CDR3 sequences, more than 20% being singletons. The sample was PBMCs or a T cell subset sorted from them (not recorded which). The receptors shown here come from an adult woman who had mild COVID-19 (a few samples of this study predate the infection). Cell type and time point are not known.

The rearrangement uses TRBV16 and TRBJ2-7; no reliable D call. The CDR3 consists of 14 residues. V was cut by 4 bases and J by 4 bases, with 14 bases left in between. Germline V gene lookup returns CDR1 KGHSY and CDR2 FQNENV. CDR3 protein: CASSRRRTYYEQYF. The CDR3 nucleotides are TGTGCCAGCAGCCGTCGGCGGACCTATTACGAGCAGTACTTC.

This clonotype was picked up a small number of times. This sequence joins TRBV20-1 and TRBJ2-7; the match to TRBD1 covers 7 bases. Germline loops: CDR1 DFQATT, CDR2 SNEGSKA (reference sequence). Trimming at V came to 0 bases and at J to 6 bases, leaving 14 bases not matched to a gene. CDR3 length: 16 residues. The CDR3 DNA reads as TGCAGTGCTAGAGACCCGACAGGGTTGTTGATGTTCGAGCAGTACTTC. This gives the protein CSARDPTGLLMFEQYF.

This chain joins TRBV7-9 and TRBJ1-5, with a weak D call TRBD1 (6 bases). The germline V gene encodes CDR1 SEHNR and CDR2 FQNEAQ (reference sequence). The ends were cut back, 4 bases at V and 4 bases at J, with 11 bases in the middle. CDR3 length equals 14 residues. The CDR3 DNA sequence: TGTGCCAGCAGCTCTTACAGGGTAAATCAGCCCCAGCATTTT. This translates into CASSSYRVNQPQHF.

This CDR3 is CSVSGLAGGAGNTGELFF. CDR3 in DNA: TGCAGCGTTTCCGGACTAGCGGGAGGAGCGGGGAACACCGGGGAGCTGTTTTTT. This chain links TRBV29-1 with TRBJ2-2; 14 bases fit TRBD2. Germline V gene sequence: CDR1 SQVTM, CDR2 ANQGSEA. The trim removed 5 bases at V and 1 base at J, leaving 9 bases unmatched. CDR3 length: 18 amino acids.

This clonotype was seen a few times. CDR3 sequence (DNA): TGCGCCAGCAGCCCGGGTCCACCGGGGAATCAGCCCCAGCATTTT. Translated, it gives CASSPGPPGNQPQHF. This chain connects TRBV5-1 to TRBJ1-5; no clear D gene. V lost 4 bases to trimming and J lost 4 bases, with 15 bases between them. Looked up from germline, CDR1 is SGHRS and CDR2 is YFSETQ. This CDR3 is built from 15 residues.

This clonotype was observed a few times. The chain has TRBV24-1 and TRBJ1-2; D is perhaps TRBD1 (5 bases). CDR3 size: 15 residues. Trimming left V 4 bases short and J 4 bases short, with 15 bases between. Looked up from germline, CDR1 is KGHDR and CDR2 is SFDVKD. The CDR3 DNA is TGTGCCACCAGTGACCCCGGGACCGGGGGCTATGGCTACACCTTC. Its translation is CATSDPGTGGYGYTF.

This clonotype was recorded many times. The gene calls are TRBV29-1 and TRBJ2-3; 7 bases are a match to TRBD2. This CDR3 is 14 amino acids long. CDR1 and CDR2 from the germline V gene are SQVTM and ANQGSEA. J was trimmed by 6 bases and V by 5 bases; bases with no gene match: 11. The CDR3 is CSVSPSTSSDTQYF. As DNA, the CDR3 is TGCAGCGTTTCCCCATCGACTAGCTCCGATACGCAGTATTTT.

This clonotype was picked up a small number of times. This rearrangement joins TRBV29-1 to TRBJ2-1, with no clear D. V lost 4 bases, J lost 8 bases, and 6 bases lay in between. Germline-derived CDR1 and CDR2 are SQVTM and ANQGSEA. This CDR3 is built from 10 residues. The CDR3 bases are TGCAGCGTTGTCCGAGATGAGCAGTTCTTC. This translates into CSVVRDEQFF.

The chain couples TRBV10-3 to TRBJ1-3; D not certain. The length of the CDR3 is 15 residues. V was shortened by 3 bases and J by 0 bases, with 9 bases between the two germline ends. Germline CDR1 and CDR2: ENHRY and SYGVKD. CDR3 nucleotide sequence: TGTGCCATCAGTGACCCACTGAGCTCTGGAAACACCATATATTTT. This codes for CAISDPLSSGNTIYF.

The V gene is TRBV27, the J gene TRBJ2-7, with 7 nucleotides matching TRBD1. Germline CDR1 and CDR2: MNHEY and SMNVEV (reference sequence). Trimming took 5 bases from V and 2 from J; bases not matched to a gene: 9. The CDR3 spans 15 residues. The chain's CDR3 is CASSGPLTGAYEQYF. In DNA, the CDR3 is TGTGCCAGCAGTGGGCCCCTAACAGGGGCCTACGAGCAGTACTTC.

This rearrangement joins TRBV18 to TRBJ2-1, with D possibly matching TRBD2 (6 bases). V gave up 3 bases and J gave up 5 bases, with 11 bases separating them. The V gene's germline CDR1 is KGHSH and CDR2 LQKENI. The CDR3 is 14 amino acids. The CDR3 here is CASSPSSANNEQFF. The CDR3 DNA is TGTGCCAGCTCACCTTCTAGCGCCAACAATGAGCAGTTCTTC.

This chain uses TRBV5-1 with TRBJ1-6; maybe TRBD1 (5 bases). This CDR3 spans 14 amino acids. V lost 3 bases to trimming and J lost 7 bases, with 11 bases between them. Germline V CDR1 and CDR2: SGHRS, YFSETQ. The CDR3 here is CASSSRDGNSPLHF. In DNA form, the CDR3 reads TGCGCCAGCAGCTCGCGGGACGGAAATTCACCCCTCCACTTT.

CDR3 sequence: CASSPGQGRSGGYYGYTF. The CDR3, as DNA: TGTGCCAGCAGCCCTGGACAGGGGCGCTCGGGGGGGTACTATGGCTACACCTTC. J is TRBJ1-2 and V is TRBV7-2, with 9 bases identical to TRBD1. The V gene's germline CDR1 is SGHTA and CDR2 FQGNSA. Unmatched junction bases numbered 16, after V lost 5 bases and J lost 3 bases. The CDR3 has 18 residues.

The rearrangement links TRBV20-1 to TRBJ1-5; a weak D match, TRBD1 (5 bases). With 2 bases removed from V and 3 bases from J, the gap between germline ends came to 8 bases. The CDR3 runs to 13 residues. In germline, CDR1 is DFQATT, CDR2 SNEGSKA (reference sequence). CDR3 loop: CSARQGYNQPQHF. The CDR3 region has the DNA TGCAGTGCTAGACAGGGTTACAATCAGCCCCAGCATTTT.

The table lists this clonotype with a few counts. The chain combines TRBV7-2 with TRBJ2-7, with D perhaps assigned TRBD1 or TRBD2 (5 bases each). The V and J ends lost 5 bases and 7 bases respectively, with 18 bases between them. The germline V gene encodes CDR1 SGHTA and CDR2 FQGNSA. The CDR3 runs 14 residues. CDR3 amino acids: CASSPGLGVWEQYF. The DNA for the CDR3 is TGTGCCAGCAGCCCGGGGTTGGGGGTGTGGGAGCAGTACTTC.

V usage is TRBV6-1 and J usage is TRBJ2-3; tentative D call: TRBD1 (5 bases). Germline values: CDR1 MNHNS, CDR2 SASEGT. The CDR3 covers 15 residues. Deletions cut 3 bases from V and 3 bases from J, with 13 bases between. CDR3 nucleotides: TGTGCCAGCAGTGACCGACAGACTCTTACAGATACGCAGTATTTT. Translation: CASSDRQTLTDTQYF.

This clonotype has more than one count but fewer than ten. This sequence joins TRBV5-1 and TRBJ1-1, with TRBD1 as a possible D gene (5 bases). CDR1 is SGHRS, CDR2 YFSETQ, per germline. There are 15 residues in the CDR3. V lost 2 bases and J lost 4, with 15 bases in between. The CDR3 nucleotides are TGCGCCAGCAGCTTCGGCCATATGGGGGGCACTGAAGCTTTCTTT. It codes for CASSFGHMGGTEAFF.

This clonotype was seen repeatedly, ten times or more. This chain connects TRBV12-3 or TRBV12-4 to TRBJ2-5, with TRBD2 matching 8 bases. Trimming took 7 bases from V and 2 from J; bases not matched to a gene: 0. The CDR3 runs 12 residues. In DNA, the CDR3 is TGTGCCAGCACGGGGGGGCAAGAGACCCAGTACTTC. Its protein product is CASTGGQETQYF.

V and J are TRBV5-6 and TRBJ2-5; D may be TRBD2 (6 bases). With 1 base removed from V and 5 bases from J, the gap between germline ends came to 15 bases. The CDR3 length is 15 residues. The germline V gene encodes CDR1 SGHDT and CDR2 YYEEEE. CDR3 sequence: CASSLYDRRVETQYF. The DNA of the CDR3 is TGTGCCAGCAGCTTGTATGATCGGAGGGTTGAGACCCAGTACTTC.

This clonotype came up a few times. The V gene is TRBV6-5, the J gene TRBJ1-2; D call uncertain. With 6 bases removed from V and 8 bases from J, the gap between germline ends came to 13 bases. CDR3 length equals 12 residues. Per the germline V gene, CDR1 is MNHEY and CDR2 is SVGAGI. The CDR3 DNA follows: TGTGCCAGCAGCAGACCCCCTTTCGGCTACACCTTC. The encoded protein is CASSRPPFGYTF.

The V gene is TRBV9, the J gene TRBJ2-1; D gene ambiguous. CDR1 SGDLS and CDR2 YYNGEE come from the germline V gene. There are 15 residues in the CDR3. Trimming pared 0 bases from V and 3 bases from J, leaving 10 bases between. The CDR3 nucleotides are TGTGCCAGCAGCGTAGAAGGCCCTCTCTACAATGAGCAGTTCTTC. Protein sequence: CASSVEGPLYNEQFF.

This chain links TRBV7-9 with TRBJ2-2, with 9 positions matching TRBD1. Germline V gene lookup returns CDR1 SEHNR and CDR2 FQNEAQ (reference sequence). J lost 0 bases, V lost 6 bases, and 5 bases had no gene match. This CDR3 is 16 amino acids long. CDR3 protein: CASSDRDRANTGELFF. The CDR3, as DNA: TGTGCCAGCAGTGACCGGGACAGGGCGAACACCGGGGAGCTGTTTTTT.

The V gene is TRBV30, the J gene TRBJ1-2; 8 positions match TRBD1. The V and J ends lost 3 bases and 6 bases, in that order; junction bases with no gene match: 15. CDR1 is GTSNPN, CDR2 SVGIG, per germline (reference sequence). This CDR3 region has 16 residues. In nucleotides, the CDR3 is TGTGCCTGGAGCACTGGGAAGACAGGGGTTGGCGATGGCTACACCTTC. This translates into CAWSTGKTGVGDGYTF.

This clonotype was counted between two and nine times. The rearrangement links TRBV12-5 to TRBJ2-1; 7 nucleotides match TRBD2. Unmatched junction bases numbered 9, after V lost 6 bases and J lost 1 base. This CDR3 is 16 amino acids long. Looked up from germline, CDR1 is LGHNT and CDR2 is FRNRAP. CDR3 bases: TGTGCTAGTGGCCAATTGCTGCGGGAGTCCTACAATGAGCAGTTCTTC. This sequence encodes CASGQLLRESYNEQFF.

This chain uses TRBV10-3 with TRBJ2-1; D might be TRBD2 (6 bases). Germline CDR1 reads ENHRY; CDR2 reads SYGVKD. The V and J ends lost 0 bases and 2 bases respectively, with 11 bases between them. There are 16 residues in the CDR3. CDR3 DNA sequence: TGTGCCATCAGTGAGTCGGGGGAGGACCCCTACAATGAGCAGTTCTTC. It specifies CAISESGEDPYNEQFF.

This clonotype appeared a few times. V usage is TRBV30 and J usage is TRBJ1-1; unclear D gene. Germline CDR1 GTSNPN, CDR2 SVGIG (reference sequence). The CDR3 runs to 13 residues. Trimming took off 3 bases at V and 5 bases at J, with 13 bases between the two ends. Here the CDR3 reads CAWSAPGGTEAFF. In DNA form, the CDR3 reads TGTGCCTGGAGCGCCCCGGGAGGGACTGAAGCTTTCTTT.

V usage is TRBV20-1 and J usage is TRBJ2-3; TRBD2 matches at 7 bases. V was pared by 1 base and J by 4 bases, with 11 bases of the junction left unmatched. Germline CDR1 and CDR2: DFQATT and SNEGSKA (reference sequence). This CDR3 contains 16 residues. The CDR3 region is CSARGFSGVEPDTQYF. As DNA, the CDR3 is TGCAGTGCTAGAGGATTCAGCGGGGTAGAGCCAGATACGCAGTATTTT.

V is TRBV4-1 and J is TRBJ2-2; 9 positions agree with TRBD2. The germline V gene has CDR1 MGHRA and CDR2 YSYEKL. The ends lost 8 bases at V and 1 base at J; junction bases unmatched: 14. This CDR3 spans 18 amino acids. In DNA form, the CDR3 reads TGCGCCAGCTGCGGGGTAGCGGGGGCGATCGGGAACACCGGGGAGCTGTTTTTT. Translating it yields CASCGVAGAIGNTGELFF.

This clonotype was observed a few times. The rearrangement joins TRBV11-1 to TRBJ1-2, with D hard to call. With 5 bases removed from V and 2 bases from J, the gap between germline ends came to 12 bases. The CDR3 runs to 14 residues. CDR1 SGHAT and CDR2 FQDESV come from the germline V gene (reference sequence). CDR3 amino acids: CASSPSPDNYGYTF. CDR3 in DNA: TGTGCCAGCAGCCCCAGCCCGGACAACTATGGCTACACCTTC.

The chain has TRBV12-3 or TRBV12-4 and TRBJ2-6; D not resolved. The CDR3 totals 16 residues. With 2 bases removed from V and 0 bases from J, the gap between germline ends came to 8 bases. The CDR3 loop is CASSLPHGSGANVLTF. The CDR3 nucleotides read TGTGCCAGCAGTTTACCCCACGGCTCTGGGGCCAACGTCCTGACTTTC.